This entry lists 13 T cell receptor beta chains sequenced from one sample in a study of T cell clones after liver transplantation. Libraries were prepared by immunoSEQ multiplex PCR; TCRdb keeps only in-frame clonotypes and omits some of them. The data show about 71,000 clones, roughly 80% seen once. Sequences were derived from CD4+ T cells from blood, sampled 12 months after liver transplant. The receptors shown here come from a human patient who received a liver transplant. The graft donor may have contributed some T cells.

The chain carries TRBV10-2 and TRBJ2-5, with D tentatively TRBD1 or TRBD2 (5 bases each). The CDR3 loop spans 14 amino acids. The germline V and J ends were trimmed by 6 bases and 6 bases, with 17 bases remaining between them. CDR1 and CDR2 (germline): WSHSY, SAAADI. CDR3 region: CASSSLGEGQTQYF. The DNA of the CDR3 is TGCGCCAGCAGCTCTTTGGGGGAAGGACAGACCCAGTACTTC.

The chain has TRBV2 and TRBJ1-5; 9 bases match TRBD1. V trimming: 7 bases; J trimming: 5 bases; junction bases outside the gene matches: 3. CDR1 and CDR2 (germline): SNHLY, FYNNEI. The CDR3 has 13 amino acids. The CDR3 bases are TGTGCCAGCATGCGGACAGGGGATCAGCCCCAGCATTTT. This gives the protein CASMRTGDQPQHF.

The V and J genes are TRBV15 and TRBJ1-3; D unclear. The V end lost 0 bases, the J end lost 2 bases, and 8 bases lay between the germline ends. Germline-derived CDR1 and CDR2 are LNHNV and YYDKDF (reference sequence). CDR3 length: 15 amino acids. The CDR3 protein is CATSRDKIAGNTIYF. As DNA, the CDR3 is TGTGCCACCAGCAGAGATAAGATAGCTGGAAACACCATATATTTT.

The chain uses TRBV7-8 and TRBJ2-7; possible D gene TRBD1, 5 bases. CDR1 SGHVS and CDR2 FQNEAQ come from the germline V gene. This CDR3 has 13 residues. V gave up 1 base and J gave up 5 bases, with 9 bases separating them. The CDR3 protein is CASSLGYRNEQYF. The DNA of the CDR3 is TGTGCCAGCAGCTTAGGGTACAGGAACGAGCAGTACTTC.

This chain connects TRBV11-3 to TRBJ2-1; TRBD2 aligns across 10 bases. The CDR3 totals 17 residues. The trim removed 4 bases at V and 4 bases at J, leaving 10 bases unmatched. Germline values: CDR1 SGHNT, CDR2 YENEEA. Here the CDR3 DNA reads TGTGCCAGCAGCTCCGCTGCAACTAGCGGGGTGTACAATGAGCAGTTCTTC. Translation: CASSSAATSGVYNEQFF.

This chain connects TRBV6-5 to TRBJ2-3; no firm D call. Trimming pared 5 bases from V and 4 bases from J, leaving 7 bases between. The CDR3 runs 12 residues. Per the germline V gene, CDR1 is MNHEY and CDR2 is SVGAGI. The CDR3 bases are TGTGCCAGCAGTCAATCGTCAGATACGCAGTATTTT. It yields the protein CASSQSSDTQYF.

This chain joins TRBV23-1 and TRBJ2-2, with TRBD1 matching 9 bases. TRBV23-1 is flagged as an ORF with uncertain function. Trimming at V came to 4 bases and at J to 2 bases, leaving 2 bases not matched to a gene. The CDR3 is 15 residues long. CDR3 residues: CASSRQGENTGELFF. The CDR3 nucleotides read TGCGCCAGCAGTCGACAGGGGGAAAACACCGGGGAGCTGTTTTTT.

The chain recombines TRBV9 with TRBJ2-5; D is uncertain. This CDR3 comprises 14 residues. The V gene's germline CDR1 is SGDLS and CDR2 YYNGEE. V was cut by 3 bases and J by 2 bases, with 11 bases left in between. CDR3 in amino acids: CASSDGAWQETQYF. CDR3 nucleotides: TGTGCCAGCAGCGACGGAGCCTGGCAAGAGACCCAGTACTTC.

V and J are TRBV9 and TRBJ1-1; D is unresolved. The CDR3 covers 15 residues. V shed 3 bases and J shed 0 bases, with 12 bases lying between them. CDR1 and CDR2 from the germline V gene are SGDLS and YYNGEE. CDR3 DNA sequence: TGTGCCAGCAGCGCGATCCCAGACCTGAACACTGAAGCTTTCTTT. This gives the protein CASSAIPDLNTEAFF.

The rearrangement links TRBV27 to TRBJ2-4; D is tentatively TRBD1 or TRBD2 (5 bases each). Trimming stripped 5 bases from V and 8 bases from J, with 22 bases between. This CDR3 is built from 16 residues. Germline V CDR1 and CDR2: MNHEY, SMNVEV (reference sequence). The CDR3 sequence is CASSLSVGPRGHIQYF. CDR3 coding DNA: TGTGCCAGCAGTCTCTCAGTTGGACCGAGGGGACACATTCAGTACTTC.

Here the CDR3 reads CSTRTGGVSEAFF. In DNA form, the CDR3 reads TGCAGCACCAGGACGGGGGGAGTCTCTGAAGCTTTCTTT. The chain links TRBV29-1 to TRBJ1-1; D is possibly TRBD1 (5 bases). V was shortened by 8 bases and J by 6 bases, with 19 bases between the two germline ends. CDR3 size: 13 residues. Germline CDR1 is SQVTM and CDR2 is ANQGSEA.

This clone was recorded a few times. This rearrangement joins TRBV11-2 to TRBJ2-3; D not resolved. V lost 5 bases, J lost 11 bases, and 14 bases lay in between. Germline V gene lookup returns CDR1 SGHAT and CDR2 FQNNGV. This CDR3 spans 12 amino acids. Here the CDR3 reads CASSLGSYGQYF. The CDR3 DNA reads as TGTGCCAGCAGCCTGGGGTCCTATGGGCAGTATTTT.

This clone was detected only once. CDR3 nucleotides: TGTGCCAGCAGCTTAGGGACAGGCGGGGAGACCCAGTACTTC. Amino acid sequence: CASSLGTGGETQYF. The chain uses TRBV7-2 and TRBJ2-5, with 7 bases fitting TRBD1. J lost 5 bases, V lost 1 base, and 4 bases had no gene match. Germline assignment: CDR1 SGHTA and CDR2 FQGNSA. This CDR3 comprises 14 residues.